This TCR beta chain came from a study of cytomegalovirus exposure and HLA in healthy donors. The junction had 7 bases not matched to a gene; V was cut back by 6 bases and J by 4 bases. Germline V gives CDR1 MNHEY, CDR2 SMNVEV (reference sequence). This CDR3 has 15 residues. Assay: immunoSEQ multiplex PCR; the TCRdb copy retains only in-frame clones and omits some. The sample shows fewer than 100,000 clones, roughly 95% of them seen only once. The receptor comes from a woman aged 18 to 35 in good health and CMV-seropositive. The sequenced sample consisted of PBMCs. This chain connects TRBV27 to TRBJ2-2; TRBD2 agrees at 8 bases. CDR3 in DNA: TGTGCCAGCAGGACCGGGACTAGTAGCACCGGGGAGCTGTTTTTT. The encoded protein is CASRTGTSSTGELFF.